This T cell receptor (beta chain) is from a study of regulatory T cells in long-lasting Graves disease. Building the TCR beta libraries relied on iRepertoire HTBI primers, and CDR3 regions underwent Arm-PCR. Each CDR3 protein is one row after TCRdb ran MiXCR on the multiplex PCR reads. The sample contains 450,000 or so distinct CDR3 sequences, about 22% of which appear only once. This clonotype was detected only a few times. Its target is unknown. Time point of the sample: persistent/refractory GD, antithyroid drugs over 5 years with positive TRAb. From PBMCs, RNA was extracted and then used to make the TCR library. Notes on the study in general: Persistent patients had more shared public clonotypes (under 3,000) than new patients (about 870).

The sequence came from a female donor with Graves disease. The material was peripheral blood mononuclear cells (PBMCs), obtained when the disease was refractory, from a patient treated with antithyroid drugs.

DNA of the CDR3: TGTGCCAGCAGTGAAAGTGGGGGAGCTAACTATGGCTACACCTTC. Its translation: CASSESGGANYGYTF. The V gene is TRBV2, the J gene TRBJ1-2; a weak D match, TRBD1 (5 bases). This CDR3 comprises 15 residues. CDR1 is SNHLY and CDR2 is FYNNEI in the germline V gene. V shed 2 bases and J shed 0 bases, with 10 bases lying between them.